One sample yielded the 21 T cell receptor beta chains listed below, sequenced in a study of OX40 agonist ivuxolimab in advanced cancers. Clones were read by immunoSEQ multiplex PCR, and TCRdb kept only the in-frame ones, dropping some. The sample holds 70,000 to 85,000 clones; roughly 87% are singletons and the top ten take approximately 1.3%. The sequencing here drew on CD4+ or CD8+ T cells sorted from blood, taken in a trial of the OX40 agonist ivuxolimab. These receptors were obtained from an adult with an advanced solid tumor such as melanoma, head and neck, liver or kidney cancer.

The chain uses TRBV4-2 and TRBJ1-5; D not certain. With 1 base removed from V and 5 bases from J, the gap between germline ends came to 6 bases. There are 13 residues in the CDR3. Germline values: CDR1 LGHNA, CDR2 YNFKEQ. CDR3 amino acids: CASSQGPDQPQHF. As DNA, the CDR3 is TGTGCCAGCAGCCAAGGGCCGGATCAGCCCCAGCATTTT.

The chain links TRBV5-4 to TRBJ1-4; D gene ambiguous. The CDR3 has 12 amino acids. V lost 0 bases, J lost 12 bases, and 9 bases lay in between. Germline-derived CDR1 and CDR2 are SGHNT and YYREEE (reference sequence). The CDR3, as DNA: TGTGCCAGCAGCTTGGGTCAGAGGGAACTGTTTTTT. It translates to CASSLGQRELFF.

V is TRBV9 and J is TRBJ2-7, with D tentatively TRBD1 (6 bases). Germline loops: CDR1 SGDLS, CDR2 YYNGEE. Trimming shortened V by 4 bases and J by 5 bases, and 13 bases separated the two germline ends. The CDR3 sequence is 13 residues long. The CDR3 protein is CASSLGTRNEQYF. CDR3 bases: TGTGCCAGCAGCCTCGGGACAAGGAACGAGCAGTACTTC.

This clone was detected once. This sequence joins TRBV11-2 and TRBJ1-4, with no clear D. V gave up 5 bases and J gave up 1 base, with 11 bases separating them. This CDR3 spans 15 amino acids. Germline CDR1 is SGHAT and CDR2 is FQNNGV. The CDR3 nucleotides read TGTGCCAGCAGCGCAGCGGGGTTAACTAATGAAAAACTGTTTTTT. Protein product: CASSAAGLTNEKLFF.

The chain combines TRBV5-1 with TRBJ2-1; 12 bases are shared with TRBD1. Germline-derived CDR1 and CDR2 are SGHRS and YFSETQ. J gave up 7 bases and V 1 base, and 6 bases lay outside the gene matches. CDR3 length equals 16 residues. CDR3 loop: CASSLMGQGAHNEQFF. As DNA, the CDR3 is TGCGCCAGCAGCTTGATGGGACAGGGGGCGCATAATGAGCAGTTCTTC. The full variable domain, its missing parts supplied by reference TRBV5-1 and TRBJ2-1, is KAGVTQTPRYLIKTRGQQVTLSCSPISGHRSVSWYQQTPGQGLQFLFEYFSETQRNKGNFPGRFSGRQFSNSRSEMNVSTLELGDSALYLCASSLMGQGAHNEQFFGPGTRLTVL.

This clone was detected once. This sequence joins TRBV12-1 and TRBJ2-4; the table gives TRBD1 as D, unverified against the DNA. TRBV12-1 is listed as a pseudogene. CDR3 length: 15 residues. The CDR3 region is CASSFSRQIKNIQYF. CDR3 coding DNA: TGTGCCAGCAGCTTTAGCCGACAGATCAAAAACATTCAGTACTTC.

The CDR3 spells CASSQDQAGANYGYTF. The CDR3 coding sequence is TGTGCCAGCAGCCAAGATCAAGCAGGAGCCAACTATGGCTACACCTTC. The chain carries TRBV4-2 and TRBJ1-2; D not certain. The CDR3 has 16 residues. Germline V gives CDR1 LGHNA, CDR2 YNFKEQ. The ends were cut back, 0 bases at V and 2 bases at J, with 13 bases in the middle.

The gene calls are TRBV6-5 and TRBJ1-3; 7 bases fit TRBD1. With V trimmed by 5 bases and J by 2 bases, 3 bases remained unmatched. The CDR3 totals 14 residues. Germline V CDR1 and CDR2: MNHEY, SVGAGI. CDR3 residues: CASSVGTAGNTIYF. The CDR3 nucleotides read TGTGCCAGCAGTGTAGGGACAGCTGGAAACACCATATATTTT.

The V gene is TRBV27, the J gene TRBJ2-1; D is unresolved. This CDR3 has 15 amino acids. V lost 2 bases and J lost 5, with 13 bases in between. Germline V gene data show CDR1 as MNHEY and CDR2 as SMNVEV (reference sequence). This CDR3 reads CASSLAGRGNNEQFF. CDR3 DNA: TGTGCCAGCAGTTTAGCCGGCCGTGGGAACAATGAGCAGTTCTTC.

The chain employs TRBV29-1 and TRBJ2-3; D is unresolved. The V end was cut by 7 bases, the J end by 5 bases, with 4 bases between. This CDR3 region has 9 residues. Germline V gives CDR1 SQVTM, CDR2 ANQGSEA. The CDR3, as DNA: TGCAGCGACGAAGATACGCAGTATTTT. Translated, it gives CSDEDTQYF.

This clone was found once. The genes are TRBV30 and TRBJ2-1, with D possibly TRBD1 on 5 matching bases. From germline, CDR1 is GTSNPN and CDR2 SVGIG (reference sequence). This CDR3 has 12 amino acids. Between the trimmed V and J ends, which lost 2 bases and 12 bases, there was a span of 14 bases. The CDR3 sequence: CAWSLGKRGQFF. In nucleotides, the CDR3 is TGTGCCTGGAGTCTCGGAAAAAGGGGGCAGTTCTTC.

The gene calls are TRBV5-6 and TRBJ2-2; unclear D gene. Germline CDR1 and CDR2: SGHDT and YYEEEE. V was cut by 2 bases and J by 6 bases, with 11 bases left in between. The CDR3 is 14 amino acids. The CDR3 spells CASSFSTPPGELFF. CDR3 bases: TGTGCCAGCAGCTTTAGCACACCCCCCGGGGAGCTGTTTTTT.

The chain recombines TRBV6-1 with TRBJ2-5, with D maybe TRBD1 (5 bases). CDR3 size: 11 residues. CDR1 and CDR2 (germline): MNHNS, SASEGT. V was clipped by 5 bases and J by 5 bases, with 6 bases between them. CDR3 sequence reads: CASSKGETQYF. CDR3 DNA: TGTGCCAGCAGTAAGGGGGAGACCCAGTACTTC.

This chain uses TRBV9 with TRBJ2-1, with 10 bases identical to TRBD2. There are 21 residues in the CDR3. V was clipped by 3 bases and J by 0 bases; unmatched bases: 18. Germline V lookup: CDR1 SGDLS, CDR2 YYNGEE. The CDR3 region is CASSGPLGVAGGPSSYNEQFF. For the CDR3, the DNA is TGTGCCAGCAGCGGGCCCTTAGGAGTAGCGGGAGGACCTAGCTCCTACAATGAGCAGTTCTTC. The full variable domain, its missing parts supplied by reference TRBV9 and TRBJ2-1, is DSGVTQTPKHLITATGQRVTLRCSPRSGDLSVYWYQQSLDQGLQFLIQYYNGEERAKGNILERFSAQQFPDLHSELNLSSLELGDSALYFCASSGPLGVAGGPSSYNEQFFGPGTRLTVL.

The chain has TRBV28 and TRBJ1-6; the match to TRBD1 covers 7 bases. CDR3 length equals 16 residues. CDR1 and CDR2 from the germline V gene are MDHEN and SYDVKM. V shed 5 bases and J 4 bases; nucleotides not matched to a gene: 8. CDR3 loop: CASSTAGTAYNSPLHF. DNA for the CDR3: TGTGCCAGCAGTACGGCCGGGACAGCATATAATTCACCCCTCCACTTT.

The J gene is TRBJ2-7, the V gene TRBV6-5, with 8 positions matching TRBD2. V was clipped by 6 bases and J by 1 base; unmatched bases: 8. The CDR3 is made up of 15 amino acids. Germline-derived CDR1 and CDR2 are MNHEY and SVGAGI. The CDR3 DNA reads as TGTGCCAGCAGCCACCGCCCGGGAGGGTCCTACGAGCAGTACTTC. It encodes CASSHRPGGSYEQYF.

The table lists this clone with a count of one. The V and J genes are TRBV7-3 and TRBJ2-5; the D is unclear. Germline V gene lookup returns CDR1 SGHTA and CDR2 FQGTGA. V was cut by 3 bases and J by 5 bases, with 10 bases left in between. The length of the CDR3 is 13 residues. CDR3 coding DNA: TGTGCCAGCAGCTTCGGTCGTGGCGAGACCCAGTACTTC. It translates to CASSFGRGETQYF.

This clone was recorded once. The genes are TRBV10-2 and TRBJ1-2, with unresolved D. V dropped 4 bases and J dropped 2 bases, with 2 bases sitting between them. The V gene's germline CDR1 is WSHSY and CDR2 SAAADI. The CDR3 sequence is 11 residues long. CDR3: CASSVNYGYTF. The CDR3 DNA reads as TGCGCCAGCAGTGTCAACTATGGCTACACCTTC.

CDR3: CASSQTAGQPYNEQFF. CDR3 DNA sequence: TGTGCCAGCAGCCAAACAGCGGGACAGCCCTACAATGAGCAGTTCTTC. The chain couples TRBV28 to TRBJ2-1; D is tentatively TRBD1 or TRBD2 (7 bases each). Trimming pared 6 bases from V and 2 bases from J, leaving 17 bases between. CDR3 length: 16 amino acids. Germline-derived CDR1 and CDR2 are MDHEN and SYDVKM.

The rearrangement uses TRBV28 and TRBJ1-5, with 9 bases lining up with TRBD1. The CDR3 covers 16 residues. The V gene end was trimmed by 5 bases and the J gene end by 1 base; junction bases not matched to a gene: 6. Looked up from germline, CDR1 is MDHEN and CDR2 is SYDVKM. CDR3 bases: TGTGCCAGCAGTCACAGGGGGCTGGGCAGCAATCAGCCCCAGCATTTT. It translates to CASSHRGLGSNQPQHF.

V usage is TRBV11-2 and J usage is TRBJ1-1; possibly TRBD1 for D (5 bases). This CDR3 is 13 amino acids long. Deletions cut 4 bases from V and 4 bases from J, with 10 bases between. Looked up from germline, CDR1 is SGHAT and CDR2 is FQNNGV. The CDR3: CASSSGGGTEAFF. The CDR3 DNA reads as TGTGCCAGCAGCTCTGGGGGGGGCACTGAAGCTTTCTTT.